This passage covers 11 T cell receptor beta chains from one sample sequenced in a study of OX40 agonist ivuxolimab in advanced cancers. Produced via immunoSEQ multiplex PCR; TCRdb's table is partial and in-frame only. Of 90,000 to 100,000 clones listed, approximately 85% were seen once; the top ten hold 3.8%. The specimen comprised CD4+ or CD8+ T cells sorted from blood, sampled in a trial of the OX40 agonist ivuxolimab. Every receptor here comes from an adult with an advanced solid tumor such as melanoma, head and neck, liver or kidney cancer.

This clone is a singleton in its sample. This chain joins TRBV5-4 and TRBJ2-3; D uncertain. CDR3 size: 15 residues. CDR1 is SGHNT and CDR2 is YYREEE in the germline V gene (reference sequence). V was cut by 2 bases and J by 10 bases, with 20 bases left in between. The CDR3 nucleotides are TGTGCCAGCAGCTTTGGACCCTCGGGCGAGATACCGCAGTATTTT. Its translation is CASSFGPSGEIPQYF.

Here the CDR3 DNA reads TGCGCCAGCAGCTTGGGTGGTGACTACGGACAGGGGGAGCAGTTCTTC. Translating gives CASSLGGDYGQGEQFF. The chain carries TRBV5-1 and TRBJ2-1; TRBD1 matches at 9 bases. CDR1 and CDR2 (germline): SGHRS, YFSETQ. The CDR3 length is 16 residues. The J segment lost 10 bases and the V segment lost 0 bases, leaving 11 bases of the junction unmatched.

The chain combines TRBV4-3 with TRBJ2-1; 7 positions match TRBD1. Germline V lookup: CDR1 LGHNA, CDR2 YSLEER. The ends lost 0 bases at V and 3 bases at J; junction bases unmatched: 5. There are 16 residues in the CDR3. In DNA, the CDR3 is TGCGCCAGCAGCCAAGACCAGACAGGGTACTACAATGAGCAGTTCTTC. This translates into CASSQDQTGYYNEQFF.

The V call is TRBV6-5, the J call TRBJ1-1; D ambiguous. Germline lookup yields CDR1 MNHEY and CDR2 SVGAGI. The CDR3 loop spans 11 amino acids. V lost 5 bases and J lost 8, with 9 bases in between. The CDR3 DNA is TGTGCCAGCAGTAACAGTGGAGAAGCTTTCTTT. Its translation is CASSNSGEAFF.

V is TRBV7-9 and J is TRBJ2-3; D gene unclear. Germline V gives CDR1 SEHNR, CDR2 FQNEAQ (reference sequence). V shed 7 bases and J shed 0 bases, with 11 bases lying between them. The CDR3 sequence is 14 residues long. CDR3 coding DNA: TGTGCCAGCATCCCCCCGACTAGCACAGATACGCAGTATTTT. This encodes CASIPPTSTDTQYF.

This clone was recorded once. The rearrangement joins TRBV6-6 to TRBJ2-7; D is unresolved. The V end lost 8 bases, the J end lost 3 bases, and 5 bases lay between the germline ends. The CDR3 has 10 amino acids. Germline CDR1 reads MNHNY; CDR2 reads SVGAGI (reference sequence). The CDR3 DNA reads TGTGCCAGCGGCGACTACGAGCAGTACTTC. Translated, it gives CASGDYEQYF.

The gene calls are TRBV20-1 and TRBJ2-7, with D maybe TRBD2 (5 bases). V lost 6 bases, J lost 4 bases, and 10 bases lay in between. Germline CDR1 reads DFQATT; CDR2 reads SNEGSKA (reference sequence). CDR3 size: 11 residues. The CDR3 protein is CSALRGYEQYF. DNA for the CDR3: TGCAGTGCGCTCCGGGGATACGAGCAGTACTTC.

V gene TRBV27 combines with J gene TRBJ2-7, with TRBD1 as a possible D gene (5 bases). The V end lost 11 bases, the J end lost 4 bases, and 24 bases lay between the germline ends. Germline CDR1 MNHEY, CDR2 SMNVEV (reference sequence). The CDR3 has 15 residues. The CDR3 reads CAPSLRPGRIYEQYF. The CDR3 bases are TGTGCCCCCTCTCTCCGACCAGGGCGTATATACGAGCAGTACTTC.

V gene TRBV28 combines with J gene TRBJ2-4; TRBD1 might be the D (6 bases). The CDR3 covers 14 residues. CDR1 MDHEN and CDR2 SYDVKM come from the germline V gene. V was pared by 6 bases and J by 5 bases, with 14 bases between. The CDR3 protein is CASSPQGLENIQYF. CDR3 coding DNA: TGTGCCAGCAGCCCCCAGGGGTTGGAAAACATTCAGTACTTC.

CDR3 DNA sequence: TGTGCCAGCAGCTTCCTAGCGGCTAGCACAGATACGCAGTATTTT. Protein sequence: CASSFLAASTDTQYF. The chain employs TRBV7-3 and TRBJ2-3; TRBD2 matches at 7 bases. The CDR3 is made up of 15 amino acids. Germline V CDR1 and CDR2: SGHTA, FQGTGA. The V gene end was trimmed by 3 bases and the J gene end by 0 bases; junction bases not matched to a gene: 3.

V gene TRBV6-6 combines with J gene TRBJ2-1; TRBD2 aligns across 7 bases. V lost 4 bases and J lost 3; bases outside the gene matches: 6. This CDR3 region has 15 residues. Germline values: CDR1 MNHNY, CDR2 SVGAGI (reference sequence). The CDR3 coding sequence is TGTGCCAGCAGTTCGATTGGGAGGGTCTACAATGAGCAGTTCTTC. This encodes CASSSIGRVYNEQFF.